This TCR beta chain was observed in a study of siplizumab effects on memory and regulatory T cells. The sample holds a few counts of this clone. TCRdb's copy holds only in-frame clones and misses some; the assay was immunoSEQ multiplex PCR. The table has more than 85,000 clones, about 90% seen once. Germline CDR1 and CDR2: SGHDT and YYEEEE. The CDR3 extends over 18 amino acids. V lost 0 bases and J lost 2; bases outside the gene matches: 14. This clonotype originated in a human donor in good health. V usage is TRBV5-6 and J usage is TRBJ2-7; TRBD1 matches 7 bases. Input material: Tregs sorted from blood. CDR3 amino acids: CASSLARGPGTATYEQYF. CDR3 bases: TGTGCCAGCAGCTTGGCCCGAGGTCCCGGGACAGCTACCTACGAGCAGTACTTC. The variable domain in full, with the rest retrieved from reference TRBV5-6 and TRBJ2-7, is DAGVTQSPTHLIKTRGQQVTLRCSPKSGHDTVSWYQQALGQGPQFIFQYYEEEERQRGNFPDRFSGHQFPNYSSELNVNALLLGDSALYLCASSLARGPGTATYEQYFGPGTRLTVT.